This T cell receptor beta chain was identified in a study of shared clonotypes between healthy human individuals. Tens of thousands of T cell genomes, or roughly 180 ng DNA, went into the sorted-subset replicate PCRs. Profiling relied on immunoSEQ multiplex PCR, and the TCRdb table lists in-frame clones only, not all of them. The table records 2 million to 2.5 million clones, around 95% of them present only once. From germline, CDR1 is SGHAT and CDR2 FQNNGV. The CDR3 length is 16 residues. Unmatched junction bases numbered 11, after V lost 4 bases and J lost 4 bases. Comment on this clone: What it binds is unknown.

Study-wide results and limits: Generally, naive subsets came out with larger estimated richness than memory subsets. Shared clonotypes: 4.5% to 6% naive CD4, under 4% naive CD8, around 2.2% memory CD4, 0.35% to 0.5% memory CD8.

Nashville, Tennessee was home to all donors, each a Caucasian adult. Sequencing was done on a sample of naive CD4+ T cells sorted from blood. The subset was: CD45RA+ positively selected. The V and J genes are TRBV11-2 and TRBJ1-1; 8 nucleotides agree with TRBD1. This clonotype was obtained from a young man in good health. CDR3 loop: CASSYLRDRLVTEAFF. CDR3 nucleotide sequence: TGTGCCAGCAGCTACCTCCGGGACAGGCTGGTCACTGAAGCTTTCTTT.